The 18 T cell receptor beta chains reported below all come from one sample, sequenced in a study of molecular identifiers for immune sequencing clone quantification. In TCRdb, the PCR reads were re-called with MiXCR into one record per CDR3 protein. In the table there are some 580,000 distinct CDR3 sequences, 25% of which are singletons. The source material was naive CD8+ T cells from blood, with Jurkat cell RNA spiked in. Subset denoted: FACS-sorted CD8+CD4-CCR7+CD45RA+ naive T cells. These TCRs come from a human donor in good health. Some libraries in this study had Jurkat cell RNA spiked in.

The rearrangement links TRBV28 to TRBJ1-6; 7 nucleotides line up with TRBD1. The junction had 3 bases not matched to a gene; V was cut back by 3 bases and J by 4 bases. The germline CDR1 and CDR2 sequences are MDHEN and SYDVKM. This CDR3 comprises 15 residues. The CDR3 nucleotides read TGTGCCAGCAGTTTGGGACAGAGGTATAATTCACCCCTCCACTTT. This encodes CASSLGQRYNSPLHF. The full variable domain, rest sourced from reference TRBV28 and TRBJ1-6, is DVKVTQSSRYLVKRTGEKVFLECVQDMDHENMFWYRQDPGLGLRLIYFSYDVKMKEKGDIPEGYSVSREKKERFSLILESASTNQTSMYLCASSLGQRYNSPLHFGNGTRLTVT.

The table lists this clonotype with many counts. V usage is TRBV30 and J usage is TRBJ2-7; perhaps TRBD2 as D (5 bases). This CDR3 has 14 amino acids. V lost 5 bases and J lost 0, with 14 bases in between. CDR1 and CDR2 from the germline V gene are GTSNPN and SVGIG (reference sequence). The CDR3 nucleotides read TGTGCCTGGGGGAGTGAAGTTAGCTCCTACGAGCAGTACTTC. Protein: CAWGSEVSSYEQYF. Using reference TRBV30 and TRBJ2-7 for the parts outside the CDR3, the full variable domain is SQTIHQWPATLVQPVGSPLSLECTVEGTSNPNLYWYRQAAGRGLQLLFYSVGIGQISSEVPQNLSASRPQDRQFILSSKKLLLSDSGFYLCAWGSEVSSYEQYFGPGTRLTVT.

On this clonotype: A read error may explain this, as a much larger clone is one base away. This chain joins TRBV29-1 and TRBJ1-3, with D hard to call. CDR3 length: 13 amino acids. The germline V gene encodes CDR1 SQVTM and CDR2 ANQGSEA. CDR3 in DNA: TGCAGCGCCGCGGCGGGGATTGGAAACACCGTATATTTT. This sequence encodes CSAAAGIGNTVYF.

The chain uses TRBV20-1 and TRBJ2-7, with 10 bases aligning to TRBD2. The ends lost 2 bases at V and 2 bases at J; junction bases unmatched: 6. Germline CDR1 DFQATT, CDR2 SNEGSKA (reference sequence). The CDR3 has 15 amino acids. For the CDR3, the DNA is TGCAGTGCTAGACTAGCGGGGGCCCTTACCTACGAGCAGTACTTC. Translated, it gives CSARLAGALTYEQYF.

About this clonotype itself: At one end the junction does not follow the germline gene, possibly because of a read error. V usage is TRBV7-9 and J usage is TRBJ1-4; D is uncertain. Germline V gene sequence: CDR1 SEHNR, CDR2 FQNEAQ (reference sequence). CDR3 size: 13 residues. CDR3 region: CDSSPTVELKLFF. Here the CDR3 DNA reads TGTGACAGCAGCCCCACCGTTGAGCTCAAACTGTTTTTT.

This clonotype has a handful of counts. This sequence joins TRBV7-9 and TRBJ1-1; no firm D call. Between the trimmed V and J ends, which lost 5 bases and 3 bases, there was a span of 7 bases. The CDR3 totals 12 residues. Germline CDR1 and CDR2: SEHNR and FQNEAQ (reference sequence). CDR3: CASSVLDTEAFF. The CDR3 DNA reads TGTGCCAGCAGCGTCTTAGACACTGAAGCTTTCTTT.

The sample holds many counts of this clonotype. The CDR3 protein is CATRGYTGELFF. CDR3 nucleotide sequence: TGTGCCACACGGGGGTACACCGGGGAGCTGTTTTTT. The chain carries TRBV6-6 and TRBJ2-2; possible D gene TRBD2, 6 bases. CDR1 is MNHNY, CDR2 SVGAGI, per germline (reference sequence). This CDR3 region has 12 residues. V was pared by 10 bases and J by 3 bases, with 9 bases between.

With respect to this clonotype: Just one base apart from a much larger clone, this may be a read error. The rearrangement uses TRBV9 and TRBJ2-5, with no clear D. CDR1 is SGDLS, CDR2 YYNGEE, per germline. Trimming removed 6 bases at V and 5 bases at J, with 17 bases between. The CDR3 covers 14 residues. CDR3 sequence (DNA): TGTGCCAGCACCCCCTGGGATTTTCCTGAGACCCAGTACTTC. Encoded protein: CASTPWDFPETQYF.

A remark on this clonotype: Being one base from a much bigger clone, this may be a read error. The rearrangement joins TRBV25-1 to TRBJ2-7; D is unresolved. In germline, CDR1 is MGHDK, CDR2 SYGVNS. CDR3 length: 13 residues. CDR3 in DNA: TGTGCCAGCACCCCCCGAGAGACCTACGAGCAGCACTTC. Its translation is CASTPRETYEQHF.

A few counts support this clonotype. The rearrangement uses TRBV7-6 and TRBJ2-2; D gene ambiguous. The germline V gene has CDR1 SGHVS and CDR2 FNYEAQ. The V gene lost 2 bases and the J gene lost 3 bases, with 7 bases spanning the gap. CDR3 length: 14 residues. The CDR3 coding sequence is TGTGCCAGCAGCTTAAGGCATTACACCGGGGAGCTGTTTTTT. It encodes CASSLRHYTGELFF. The variable domain in full, completed from reference TRBV7-6 and TRBJ2-2, reads GAGVSQSPRYKVTKRGQDVALRCDPISGHVSLYWYRQALGQGPEFLTYFNYEAQQDKSGLPNDRFSAERPEGSISTLTIQRTEQRDSAMYRCASSLRHYTGELFFGEGSRLTVL.

V usage is TRBV7-7 and J usage is TRBJ2-7, with TRBD1 matching over 7 bases. The CDR3 covers 15 residues. The ends lost 1 base at V and 4 bases at J; junction bases unmatched: 7. Looked up from germline, CDR1 is SSHAT and CDR2 is FNYEAQ (reference sequence). CDR3 sequence reads: CASSLGVGTVYEQYF. In nucleotides, the CDR3 is TGTGCCAGCAGCTTAGGAGTCGGGACAGTATACGAGCAGTACTTC.

The chain combines TRBV5-1 with TRBJ2-1; no definite D call. V was clipped by 0 bases and J by 8 bases, with 9 bases between them. CDR1 and CDR2 from the germline V gene are SGHRS and YFSETQ. The CDR3 is 13 residues long. CDR3 nucleotide sequence: TGCGCCAGCAGCTTGGTAGGGTCCCATGAGCAGTTCTTC. Its translation is CASSLVGSHEQFF.

The rearrangement links TRBV19 to TRBJ2-1; a possible D gene is TRBD1 (6 bases). Germline values: CDR1 LNHDA, CDR2 SQIVND (reference sequence). The CDR3 has 14 amino acids. Deletions cut 1 base from V and 7 bases from J, with 11 bases between. The CDR3 loop is CASSIGGGLNEQFF. For the CDR3, the DNA is TGTGCCAGTAGTATAGGTGGGGGCCTGAATGAGCAGTTCTTC.

The chain links TRBV11-2 to TRBJ2-7; D is perhaps TRBD2 (5 bases). The CDR3 spans 15 residues. V was shortened by 1 base and J by 4 bases, with 14 bases between the two germline ends. Germline V gives CDR1 SGHAT, CDR2 FQNNGV. This CDR3 reads CASSLGVGVEYEQYF. CDR3 DNA sequence: TGTGCCAGCAGCTTAGGGGTGGGAGTTGAGTACGAGCAGTACTTC.

In DNA, the CDR3 is TGCAGTGCTACAAGGACAGGGGGCCTTGAAGCTTTCTTT. Amino acid sequence: CSATRTGGLEAFF. The rearrangement links TRBV20-1 to TRBJ1-1; the match to TRBD1 covers 11 bases. CDR1 and CDR2 (germline): DFQATT, SNEGSKA (reference sequence). With 4 bases clipped from V and 7 bases from J, the junction kept 5 bases outside the gene matches. The CDR3 runs to 13 residues.

On this clonotype: The junction differs from germline at one of its ends, possibly a read error. The CDR3 is CASRLEVQETQYF. The CDR3 nucleotides are TGTGCCAGCCGCTTGGAGGTTCAGGAGACCCAGTACTTC. The chain employs TRBV7-3 and TRBJ2-5, with D perhaps matching TRBD2 (5 bases). CDR1 SGHTA and CDR2 FQGTGA come from the germline V gene. The CDR3 runs to 13 residues.

This clonotype came up many times. The chain recombines TRBV5-4 with TRBJ1-2; TRBD1 matches at 9 bases. The germline CDR1 and CDR2 sequences are SGHNT and YYREEE (reference sequence). CDR3 length: 14 residues. V gave up 0 bases and J gave up 5 bases; unmatched junction bases: 2. This CDR3 reads CASSLEGTGYGYTF. CDR3 nucleotide sequence: TGTGCCAGCAGCTTGGAGGGGACAGGGTATGGCTACACCTTC.

On this clonotype itself: A much larger clone sits a single nucleotide away, making a read error possible. V and J are TRBV27 and TRBJ2-3; D not resolved. The germline V and J ends were trimmed by 2 bases and 2 bases, with 8 bases remaining between them. CDR3 length: 14 residues. Germline lookup yields CDR1 MNHEY and CDR2 SMNVEV (reference sequence). The CDR3 DNA follows: TGTGCCAGCAGTTTACGGTCACACACAGATACGCAGTATTTT. It encodes CASSLRSHTDTQYF.